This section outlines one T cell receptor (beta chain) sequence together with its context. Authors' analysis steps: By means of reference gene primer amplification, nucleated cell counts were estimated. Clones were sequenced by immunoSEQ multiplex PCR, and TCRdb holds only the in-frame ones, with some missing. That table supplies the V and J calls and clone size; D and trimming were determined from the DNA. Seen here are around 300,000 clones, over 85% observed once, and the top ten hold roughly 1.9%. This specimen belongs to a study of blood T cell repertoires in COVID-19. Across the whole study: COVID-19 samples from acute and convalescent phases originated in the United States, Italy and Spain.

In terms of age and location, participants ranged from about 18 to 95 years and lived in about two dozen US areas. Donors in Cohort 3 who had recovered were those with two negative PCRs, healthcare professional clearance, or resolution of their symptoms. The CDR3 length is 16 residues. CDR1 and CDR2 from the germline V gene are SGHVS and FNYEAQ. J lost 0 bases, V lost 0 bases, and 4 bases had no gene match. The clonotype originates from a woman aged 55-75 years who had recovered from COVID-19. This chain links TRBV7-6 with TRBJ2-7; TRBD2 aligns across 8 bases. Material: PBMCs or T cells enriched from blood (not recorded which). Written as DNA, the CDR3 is TGTGCCAGCAGCTTAGCGGTAGCGGGGAGCTCCTACGAGCAGTACTTC. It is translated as CASSLAVAGSSYEQYF.